This T cell receptor beta chain was captured in a study of PD-L1 blockade in urothelial cancer. About the research overall: Patients arrived having already received 0 to 3 prior chemotherapy regimens.

As for this clone: The antigen remains undetermined.

The time point here: pretreatment peripheral blood. A total of 1 to 8 samples per patient were collected pretreatment and on-treatment. Findings and caveats of the study: Below-median pretreatment blood TCR clonality was associated with improved progression-free and overall survival.

CDR1 MNHEY and CDR2 SVGAGI come from the germline V gene. V dropped 6 bases and J dropped 1 base, with 13 bases sitting between them. CDR3 length equals 14 residues. Sequencing used immunoSEQ multiplex PCR; TCRdb keeps in-frame clones, though not all of them. The data show around 68,000 clones, 81% seen once. This clonotype was sampled from a man aged 70 or older with urothelial cancer. The sequences come from PBMCs, collected around atezolizumab (anti-PD-L1) treatment. This sequence joins TRBV6-5 and TRBJ2-7; tentatively, D is TRBD1 (6 bases). Here the CDR3 reads CASSLNRVSYEQYF. For the CDR3, the DNA is TGTGCCAGCAGCTTAAACAGGGTATCCTACGAGCAGTACTTC.